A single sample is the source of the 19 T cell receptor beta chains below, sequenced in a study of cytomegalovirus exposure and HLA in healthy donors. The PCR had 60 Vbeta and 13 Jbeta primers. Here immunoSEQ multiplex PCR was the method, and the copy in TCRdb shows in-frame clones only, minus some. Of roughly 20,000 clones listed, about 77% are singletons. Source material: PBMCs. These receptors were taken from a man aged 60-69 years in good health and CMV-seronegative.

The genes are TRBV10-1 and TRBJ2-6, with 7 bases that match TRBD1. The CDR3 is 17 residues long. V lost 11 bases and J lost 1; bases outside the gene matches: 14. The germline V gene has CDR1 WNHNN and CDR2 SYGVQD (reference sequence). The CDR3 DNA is TGCGCCGCAAAGACGAGGGGGCCGTTTTCTGGGGCCAACGTCCTGACTTTC. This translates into CAAKTRGPFSGANVLTF.

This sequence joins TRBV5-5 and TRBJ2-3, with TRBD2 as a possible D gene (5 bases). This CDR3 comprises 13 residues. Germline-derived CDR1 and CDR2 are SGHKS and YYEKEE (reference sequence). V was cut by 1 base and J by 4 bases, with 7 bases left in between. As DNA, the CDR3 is TGTGCCAGCAGCTTGCGAGGGCCAGATACGCAGTATTTT. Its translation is CASSLRGPDTQYF.

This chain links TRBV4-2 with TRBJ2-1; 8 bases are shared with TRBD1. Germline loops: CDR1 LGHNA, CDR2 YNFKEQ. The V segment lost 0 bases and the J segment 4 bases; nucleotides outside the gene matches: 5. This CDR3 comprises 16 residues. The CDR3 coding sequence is TGTGCCAGCAGCCAAGACAGGGGGCGACAGTACAATGAGCAGTTCTTC. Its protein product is CASSQDRGRQYNEQFF.

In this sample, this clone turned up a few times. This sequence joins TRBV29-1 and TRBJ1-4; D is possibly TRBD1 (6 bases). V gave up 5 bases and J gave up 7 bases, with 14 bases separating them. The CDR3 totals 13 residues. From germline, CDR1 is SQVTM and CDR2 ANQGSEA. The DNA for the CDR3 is TGCAGCGTTTTCCGGGGGGCGGGTGAAAAACTGTTTTTT. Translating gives CSVFRGAGEKLFF.

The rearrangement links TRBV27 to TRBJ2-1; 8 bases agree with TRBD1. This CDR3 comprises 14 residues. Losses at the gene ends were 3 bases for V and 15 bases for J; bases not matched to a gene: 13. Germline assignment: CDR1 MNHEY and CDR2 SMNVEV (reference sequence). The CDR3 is CASSFTSRGRGLFF. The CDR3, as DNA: TGTGCCAGCAGTTTTACATCCAGGGGGCGCGGGTTGTTCTTC.

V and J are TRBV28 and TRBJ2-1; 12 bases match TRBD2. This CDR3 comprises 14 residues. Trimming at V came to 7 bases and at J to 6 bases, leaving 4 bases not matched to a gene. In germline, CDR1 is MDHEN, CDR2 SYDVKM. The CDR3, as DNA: TGTGCCAGCACCAAACTAGCGGGAGGCAATGAGCAGTTCTTC. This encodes CASTKLAGGNEQFF.

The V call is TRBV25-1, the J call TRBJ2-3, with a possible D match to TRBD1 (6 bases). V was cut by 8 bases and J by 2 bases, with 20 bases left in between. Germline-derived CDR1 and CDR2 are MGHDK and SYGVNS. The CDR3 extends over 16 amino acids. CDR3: CASSPGATGNTDTQYF. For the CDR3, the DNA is TGTGCCAGCTCCCCCGGGGCGACAGGTAACACAGATACGCAGTATTTT. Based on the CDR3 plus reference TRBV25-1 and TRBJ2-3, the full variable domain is EADIYQTPRYLVIGTGKKITLECSQTMGHDKMYWYQQDPGMELHLIHYSYGVNSTEKGDLSSESTVSRIRTEHFPLTLESARPSHTSQYLCASSPGATGNTDTQYFGPGTRLTVL.

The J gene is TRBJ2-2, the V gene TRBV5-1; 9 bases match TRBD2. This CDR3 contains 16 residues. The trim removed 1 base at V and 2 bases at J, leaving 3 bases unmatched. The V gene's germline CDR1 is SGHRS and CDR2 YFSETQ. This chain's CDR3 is CASSLLAGSNTGELFF. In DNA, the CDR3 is TGCGCCAGCAGCTTGCTAGCGGGGAGCAACACCGGGGAGCTGTTTTTT.

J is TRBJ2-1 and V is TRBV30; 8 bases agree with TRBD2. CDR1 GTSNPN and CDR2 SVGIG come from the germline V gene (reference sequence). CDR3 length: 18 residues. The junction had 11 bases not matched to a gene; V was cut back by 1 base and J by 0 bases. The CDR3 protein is CAWSGFGGAGPSYNEQFF. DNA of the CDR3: TGTGCCTGGAGTGGCTTCGGGGGGGCGGGCCCCTCCTACAATGAGCAGTTCTTC.

The CDR3 bases are TGTGCCAGCAGCTTAGCGCGTCCCGGGGGCTACGAGCAGTACTTC. Protein: CASSLARPGGYEQYF. The rearrangement joins TRBV7-9 to TRBJ2-7; D is perhaps TRBD2 (6 bases). The CDR3 is made up of 15 amino acids. The germline CDR1 and CDR2 sequences are SEHNR and FQNEAQ (reference sequence). V lost 0 bases and J lost 3, with 12 bases in between. The variable domain in full, with the rest retrieved from reference TRBV7-9 and TRBJ2-7, is DTGVSQNPRHKITKRGQNVTFRCDPISEHNRLYWYRQTLGQGPEFLTYFQNEAQLEKSRLLSDRFSAERPKGSFSTLEIQRTEQGDSAMYLCASSLARPGGYEQYFGPGTRLTVT.

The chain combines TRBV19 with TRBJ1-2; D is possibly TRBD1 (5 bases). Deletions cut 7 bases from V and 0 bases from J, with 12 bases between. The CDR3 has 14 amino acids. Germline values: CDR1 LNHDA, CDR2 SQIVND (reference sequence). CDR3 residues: CASTGGATNYGYTF. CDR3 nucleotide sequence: TGTGCCAGTACCGGGGGAGCTACTAACTATGGCTACACCTTC.

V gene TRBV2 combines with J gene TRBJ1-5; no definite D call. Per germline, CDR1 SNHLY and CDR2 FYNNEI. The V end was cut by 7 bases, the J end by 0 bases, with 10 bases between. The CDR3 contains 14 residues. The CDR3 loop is CASKSSHSNQPQHF. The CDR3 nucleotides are TGTGCCAGCAAGAGTAGTCATAGCAATCAGCCCCAGCATTTT. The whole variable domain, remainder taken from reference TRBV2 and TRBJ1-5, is EPEVTQTPSHQVTQMGQEVILRCVPISNHLYFYWYRQILGQKVEFLVSFYNNEISEKSEIFDDQFSVERPDGSNFTLKIRSTKLEDSAMYFCASKSSHSNQPQHFGDGTRLSIL.

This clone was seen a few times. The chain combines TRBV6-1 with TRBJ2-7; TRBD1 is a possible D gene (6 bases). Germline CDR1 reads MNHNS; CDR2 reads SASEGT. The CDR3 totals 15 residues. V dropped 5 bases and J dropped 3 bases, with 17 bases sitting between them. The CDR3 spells CASSPDRSSYYEQYF. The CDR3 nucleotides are TGTGCCAGCAGTCCGGACAGATCCAGTTACTACGAGCAGTACTTC.

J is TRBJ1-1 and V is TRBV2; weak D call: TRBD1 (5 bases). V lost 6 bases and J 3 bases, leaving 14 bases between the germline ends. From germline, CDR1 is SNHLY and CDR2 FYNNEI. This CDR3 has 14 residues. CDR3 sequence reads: CASSRDPGDTEAFF. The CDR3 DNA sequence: TGTGCCAGCAGCCGGGACCCGGGGGACACTGAAGCTTTCTTT.

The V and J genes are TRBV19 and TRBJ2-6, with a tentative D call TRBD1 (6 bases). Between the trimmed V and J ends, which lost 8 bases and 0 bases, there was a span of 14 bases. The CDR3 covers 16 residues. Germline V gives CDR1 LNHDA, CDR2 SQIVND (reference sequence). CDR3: CASAGQRYSGANVLTF. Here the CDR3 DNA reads TGTGCCAGTGCTGGACAGCGATACTCTGGGGCCAACGTCCTGACTTTC.

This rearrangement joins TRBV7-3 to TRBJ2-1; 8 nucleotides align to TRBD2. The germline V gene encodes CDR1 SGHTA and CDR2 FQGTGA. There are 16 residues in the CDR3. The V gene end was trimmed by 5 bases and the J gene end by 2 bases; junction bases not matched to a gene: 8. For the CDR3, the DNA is TGTGCCAGCAGCCCGGGGGGGGCCGGTACCTACAATGAGCAGTTCTTC. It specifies CASSPGGAGTYNEQFF.

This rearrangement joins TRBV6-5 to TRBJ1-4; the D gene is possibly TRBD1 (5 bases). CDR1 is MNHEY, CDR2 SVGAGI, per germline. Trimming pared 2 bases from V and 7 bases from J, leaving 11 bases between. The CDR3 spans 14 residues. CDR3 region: CASSYGNGAEKLFF. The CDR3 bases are TGTGCCAGCAGTTACGGGAATGGGGCTGAAAAACTGTTTTTT.

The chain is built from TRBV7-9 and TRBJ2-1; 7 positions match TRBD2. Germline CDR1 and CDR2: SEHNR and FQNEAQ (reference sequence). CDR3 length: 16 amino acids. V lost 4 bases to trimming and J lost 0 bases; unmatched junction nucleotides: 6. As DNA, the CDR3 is TGTGCCAGCAGCTCTGGGGGGGGAAGCTCCTACAATGAGCAGTTCTTC. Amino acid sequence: CASSSGGGSSYNEQFF. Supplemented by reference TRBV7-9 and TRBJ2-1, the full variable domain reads DTGVSQNPRHKITKRGQNVTFRCDPISEHNRLYWYRQTLGQGPEFLTYFQNEAQLEKSRLLSDRFSAERPKGSFSTLEIQRTEQGDSAMYLCASSSGGGSSYNEQFFGPGTRLTVL.

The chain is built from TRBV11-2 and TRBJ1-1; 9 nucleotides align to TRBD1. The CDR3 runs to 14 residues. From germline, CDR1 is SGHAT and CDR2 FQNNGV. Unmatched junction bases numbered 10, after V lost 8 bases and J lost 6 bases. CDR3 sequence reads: CASFTGGSPSEAFF. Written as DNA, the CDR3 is TGTGCCAGCTTCACAGGGGGCTCCCCCTCTGAAGCTTTCTTT.